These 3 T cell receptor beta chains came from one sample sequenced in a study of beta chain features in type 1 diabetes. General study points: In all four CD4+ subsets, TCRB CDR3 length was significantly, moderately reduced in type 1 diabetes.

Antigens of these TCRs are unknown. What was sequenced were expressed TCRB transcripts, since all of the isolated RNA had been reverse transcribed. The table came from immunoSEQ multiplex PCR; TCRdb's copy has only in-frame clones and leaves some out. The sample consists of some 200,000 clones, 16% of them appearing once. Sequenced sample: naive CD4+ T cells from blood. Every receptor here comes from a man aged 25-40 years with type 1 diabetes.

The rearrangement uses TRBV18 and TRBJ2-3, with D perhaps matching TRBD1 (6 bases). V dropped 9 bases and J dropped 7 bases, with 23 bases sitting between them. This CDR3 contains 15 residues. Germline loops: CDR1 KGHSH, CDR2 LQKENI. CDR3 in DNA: TGTGCCAGTGAGACCGGGACATCCGGCCGACATACGCAGTATTTT. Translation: CASETGTSGRHTQYF.

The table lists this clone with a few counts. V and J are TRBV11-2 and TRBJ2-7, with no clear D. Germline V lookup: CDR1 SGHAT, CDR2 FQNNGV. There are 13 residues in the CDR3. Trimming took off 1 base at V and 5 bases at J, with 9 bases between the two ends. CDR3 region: CASSLGSPDEQYF. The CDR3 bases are TGTGCCAGCAGCTTAGGCAGCCCAGACGAGCAGTACTTC. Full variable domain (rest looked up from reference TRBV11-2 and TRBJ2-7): EAGVAQSPRYKIIEKRQSVAFWCNPISGHATLYWYQQILGQGPKLLIQFQNNGVVDDSQLPKDRFSAERLKGVDSTLKIQPAKLEDSAVYLCASSLGSPDEQYFGPGTRLTVT.

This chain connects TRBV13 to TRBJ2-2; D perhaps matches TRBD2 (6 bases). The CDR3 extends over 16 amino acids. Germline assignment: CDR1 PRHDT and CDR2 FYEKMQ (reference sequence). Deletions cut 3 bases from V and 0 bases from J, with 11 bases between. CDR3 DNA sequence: TGTGCCAGCAGCTTGCGGCGGGGATCGAACACCGGGGAGCTGTTTTTT. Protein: CASSLRRGSNTGELFF. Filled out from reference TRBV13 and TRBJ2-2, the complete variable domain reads AAGVIQSPRHLIKEKRETATLKCYPIPRHDTVYWYQQGPGQDPQFLISFYEKMQSDKGSIPDRFSAQQFSDYHSELNMSSLELGDSALYFCASSLRRGSNTGELFFGEGSRLTVL.